This is a list of T cell receptor beta chains from one sample in a study of cytomegalovirus exposure and HLA in healthy donors. Only in-frame clones appear in the TCRdb table, and some are missing; sequencing was by immunoSEQ multiplex PCR. Seen here are about 120,000 clones, roughly 70% observed once, and the top ten hold less than 5%. The sample taken for sequencing was PBMCs. These receptors were taken from a man aged 25-45 years in good health and CMV-seronegative. The CDR3 runs from the conserved cysteine through the conserved F or W. A D gene is named only where the DNA matches it firmly. Size is omitted from some rows. Given values are once, few, many or a class for expanded clones.

DNA: TGCGCCAGCAGGTCGGGACAGGGCGCAACTAATGAAAAACTGTTTTTT
CDR3: CASRSGQGATNEKLFF
D: TRBD1
V: TRBV5-1
J: TRBJ1-4
size: few

DNA: TGTGCCATTGAGGTATTCGCGGAGAGCACAGATACGCAGTATTTT
CDR3: CAIEVFAESTDTQYF
D: -
V: TRBV7-9
J: TRBJ2-3
size: -

DNA: TGTGCCAGCACACCGGGACAGGCAAGAAGGGAGCAGTACTTC
CDR3: CASTPGQARREQYF
D: TRBD1
V: TRBV27
J: TRBJ2-7
size: -

DNA: TGTGCCAGCAGAGACTACTCCTACGAGCAGTACTTC
CDR3: CASRDYSYEQYF
D: -
V: TRBV2
J: TRBJ2-7
size: -

DNA: TGTGCCAGCAGCTCTCGACAGGTAGCAGATACGCAGTATTTT
CDR3: CASSSRQVADTQYF
D: -
V: TRBV11-2
J: TRBJ2-3
size: few

DNA: TGTGCCAGCAGTTACTCGTTCGGACAGAGTAATTCACCCCTCCACTTT
CDR3: CASSYSFGQSNSPLHF
D: -
V: TRBV6-5
J: TRBJ1-6
size: once

DNA: TGTGCCAGCAGTCCTTGGGCTAGCGGGGACACCGGGGAGCTGTTTTTT
CDR3: CASSPWASGDTGELFF
D: TRBD2
V: TRBV28
J: TRBJ2-2
size: -

DNA: TGTGCCAGCACCCTCGGGGGACGCTCCTATGAGCAGTACTTC
CDR3: CASTLGGRSYEQYF
D: -
V: TRBV6-1
J: TRBJ2-7
size: -

DNA: TGTGCCAGTAGTATCCGGGGGGCATCCGGGGAGCTGTTTTTT
CDR3: CASSIRGASGELFF
D: -
V: TRBV19
J: TRBJ2-2
size: -

DNA: TGTGCCAGCGGGGACAGACCGGAGGGGGACATTCAGTACTTC
CDR3: CASGDRPEGDIQYF
D: -
V: TRBV6-1
J: TRBJ2-4
size: -

DNA: TGTGCCAGCAGTTACACAGGACAGGGGGCGAATGAAAAACTGTTTTTT
CDR3: CASSYTGQGANEKLFF
D: TRBD1
V: TRBV6-5
J: TRBJ1-4
size: once

DNA: TGTGCCAGCAGCAGAGGGACAGCGAACACCGGGGAGCTGTTTTTT
CDR3: CASSRGTANTGELFF
D: TRBD1
V: TRBV6-5
J: TRBJ2-2
size: -

DNA: TGTGCCAGCAGCCCACAGGGCTCTGTTGAAAAACTGTTTTTT
CDR3: CASSPQGSVEKLFF
D: -
V: TRBV7-9
J: TRBJ1-4
size: -

DNA: TGCAGCGTTGAATCCGGGACTATCTCCTACGAGCAGTACTTC
CDR3: CSVESGTISYEQYF
D: TRBD2
V: TRBV29-1
J: TRBJ2-7
size: once

DNA: TGCGCCAGCAGCCAAGATGGGACAGGGATTCTCGAAAAACTGTTTTTT
CDR3: CASSQDGTGILEKLFF
D: TRBD1
V: TRBV4-3
J: TRBJ1-4
size: few

DNA: TGTGCCAGTAGCTTCGACACGCGAGCCTCTGGGGCCAACGTCCTGACTTTC
CDR3: CASSFDTRASGANVLTF
D: -
V: TRBV19
J: TRBJ2-6
size: -

DNA: TGCGCCAGCAGCTTAGTTAGCGGGGGTGAGACCCAGTACTTC
CDR3: CASSLVSGGETQYF
D: TRBD2
V: TRBV5-1
J: TRBJ2-5
size: -

DNA: TGTGCCAGCCGACAGGGGTACGAGCAGTACTTC
CDR3: CASRQGYEQYF
D: TRBD1
V: TRBV11-2
J: TRBJ2-7
size: once

DNA: TGTGCCAGCAGCTTGTTGGGGGGGTACGAGCAGTACTTC
CDR3: CASSLLGGYEQYF
D: TRBD2
V: TRBV7-3
J: TRBJ2-7
size: -

DNA: TGTGCCAGCAGTGACATGTTCGGGGACAGACTCTTATATAGCAATCAGCCCCAGCATTTT
CDR3: CASSDMFGDRLLYSNQPQHF
D: TRBD1
V: TRBV6-4
J: TRBJ1-5
size: -

DNA: TGTGCCAGCAGCGTGACAGGGACGGGACAGCAGTACTTC
CDR3: CASSVTGTGQQYF
D: TRBD1
V: TRBV7-3
J: TRBJ2-7
size: -

DNA: TGCGCCAGCAGCCAAGCAGGCTACAGGGAAAGCAATGAGCAGTTCTTC
CDR3: CASSQAGYRESNEQFF
D: -
V: TRBV4-1
J: TRBJ2-1
size: -